What follows is one TCR beta chain and its context. Its antigen is undetermined. This CDR3 is built from 15 residues. V lost 2 bases and J lost 3, with 13 bases in between. Looked up from germline, CDR1 is MDHEN and CDR2 is SYDVKM. Profiling relied on immunoSEQ multiplex PCR, and the TCRdb table lists in-frame clones only, not all of them. The sample records 70,000 or so clones, over 75% being singletons. This sample was included in a study of T cell responses to AZD1222 COVID-19 vaccine. Study-wide background: Second-dose recipients at about 4 or about 12 weeks were treated as one pooled group.

Study-wide findings and caveats: Donors were mostly white British, more females; clonal diversity possibly underestimated. Unmutated variant regions are reportedly the target of nearly half of TCRs that are spike-specific. Spike regions recognized by vaccine-associated CD4 TCRs spanned the protein, led by 160-218 and 743-854.

This sequence originates from an adult in good health. The sequencing used peripheral blood, collected on day 0 of AZD1222 vaccination. The gene calls are TRBV28 and TRBJ1-2; D might be TRBD1 (5 bases). CDR3 in amino acids: CASSLPPPGDYGYTF. The CDR3, as DNA: TGTGCCAGCAGTTTACCCCCCCCGGGGGACTATGGCTACACCTTC.